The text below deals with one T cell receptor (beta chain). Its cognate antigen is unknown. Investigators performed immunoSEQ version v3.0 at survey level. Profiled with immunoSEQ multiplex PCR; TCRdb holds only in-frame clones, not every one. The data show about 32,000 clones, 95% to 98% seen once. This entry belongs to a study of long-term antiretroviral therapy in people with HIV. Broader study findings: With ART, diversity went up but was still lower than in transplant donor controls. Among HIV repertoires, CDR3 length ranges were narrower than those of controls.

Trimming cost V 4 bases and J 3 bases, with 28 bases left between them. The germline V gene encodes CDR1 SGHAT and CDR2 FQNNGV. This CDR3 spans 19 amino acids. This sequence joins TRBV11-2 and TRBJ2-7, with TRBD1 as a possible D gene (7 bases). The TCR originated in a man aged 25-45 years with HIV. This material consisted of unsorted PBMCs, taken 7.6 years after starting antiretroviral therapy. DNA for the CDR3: TGTGCCAGCAGCTCCCTAAGGGGGGACAGCTTTATTGTTGGCTACGAGCAGTACTTC. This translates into CASSSLRGDSFIVGYEQYF.